Shown below are 20 T cell receptor beta chains from a single sample sequenced in a study of beta chain features in type 1 diabetes. Their antigens are not known. Isolated RNA was reverse transcribed in full, so expressed TCRB transcripts were sequenced. Profiling relied on immunoSEQ multiplex PCR, and the TCRdb table lists in-frame clones only, not all of them. Of about 230,000 clones listed, approximately 16% are singletons. Study-wide points: Across all four CD4+ subsets, people with type 1 diabetes showed modestly shorter TCRB CDR3s.

The sequenced sample was naive CD4+ T cells from blood. The receptors shown here come from a man younger than 45 with type 1 diabetes.

This clone has more than one count but fewer than ten. The chain carries TRBV28 and TRBJ2-2; D possibly corresponds to TRBD2 (5 bases). The V gene's germline CDR1 is MDHEN and CDR2 SYDVKM. Trimming stripped 8 bases from V and 2 bases from J, with 9 bases between. CDR3 length: 13 residues. The CDR3 DNA follows: TGTGCCAGCTTACGGGAAAACACCGGGGAGCTGTTTTTT. Encoded protein: CASLRENTGELFF.

This chain uses TRBV10-3 with TRBJ2-3; 9 bases line up with TRBD1. The length of the CDR3 is 15 residues. The V and J ends lost 4 bases and 5 bases, in that order; junction bases with no gene match: 7. Germline CDR1 and CDR2: ENHRY and SYGVKD. The CDR3 region is CAISGGTGSQDTQYF. The CDR3 DNA is TGTGCCATCAGTGGCGGGACAGGGAGTCAAGATACGCAGTATTTT.

This sequence joins TRBV4-1 and TRBJ2-4, with 7 bases lining up with TRBD2. The CDR3 has 14 amino acids. Germline V CDR1 and CDR2: MGHRA, YSYEKL. V lost 0 bases, J lost 8 bases, and 4 bases stayed unmatched. CDR3 sequence reads: CASSQEGRGDIQYF. In DNA form, the CDR3 reads TGCGCCAGCAGCCAAGAAGGGAGGGGTGACATTCAGTACTTC.

This clone was seen a handful of times. This sequence joins TRBV29-1 and TRBJ1-2; TRBD1 is a possible D gene (5 bases). The CDR3 is 11 amino acids. Trimming took 6 bases from V and 3 from J, leaving 8 bases between them. Germline V lookup: CDR1 SQVTM, CDR2 ANQGSEA. The CDR3 region has the DNA TGCAGCGTGGGGGATGACTATGGCTACACCTTC. Residues: CSVGDDYGYTF. Drawing the rest from reference TRBV29-1 and TRBJ1-2, the complete variable domain is SAVISQKPSRDICQRGTSLTIQCQVDSQVTMMFWYRQQPGQSLTLIATANQGSEATYESGFVIDKFPISRPNLTFSTLTVSNMSPEDSSIYLCSVGDDYGYTFGSGTRLTVV.

This clone has a handful of counts. The same CDR3 is also encoded by other DNA sequences in this sample. The rearrangement joins TRBV30 to TRBJ2-5; D remains ambiguous. V lost 0 bases and J 5 bases, leaving 4 bases between the germline ends. The CDR3 extends over 11 amino acids. Germline loops: CDR1 GTSNPN, CDR2 SVGIG (reference sequence). The CDR3 nucleotides read TGTGCCTGGAGTGTCGGGGAGACCCAGTACTTC. Translation: CAWSVGETQYF.

There are a few counts of this clone. The CDR3 DNA sequence: TGCAGCGTTTCCGGGGTACGCAGCACAGATACGCAGTATTTT. Residues: CSVSGVRSTDTQYF. The chain couples TRBV29-1 to TRBJ2-3, with a tentative D call TRBD2 (5 bases). The germline V and J ends were trimmed by 5 bases and 0 bases, with 12 bases remaining between them. The V gene's germline CDR1 is SQVTM and CDR2 ANQGSEA. CDR3 size: 14 residues.

The rearrangement links TRBV29-1 to TRBJ1-1; D gene uncertain. V was clipped by 5 bases and J by 3 bases, with 4 bases between them. The CDR3 has 10 amino acids. The germline CDR1 and CDR2 sequences are SQVTM and ANQGSEA. The CDR3 DNA follows: TGCAGCGTTTTCGACACTGAAGCTTTCTTT. Translated: CSVFDTEAFF.

The rearrangement joins TRBV29-1 to TRBJ2-1; TRBD1 matches 8 bases. The J segment lost 0 bases and the V segment lost 7 bases, leaving 8 bases of the junction unmatched. The V gene's germline CDR1 is SQVTM and CDR2 ANQGSEA. The CDR3 covers 15 residues. CDR3 nucleotide sequence: TGCAGCGCCGTCAGGACAGGGAGCTCCTACAATGAGCAGTTCTTC. Amino acids: CSAVRTGSSYNEQFF.

The rearrangement links TRBV6-5 to TRBJ2-3; either TRBD1 or TRBD2 may fit D (6 bases each). Trimming stripped 11 bases from V and 2 bases from J, with 14 bases between. Germline V gives CDR1 MNHEY, CDR2 SVGAGI. The CDR3 runs 13 residues. The DNA for the CDR3 is TGTGCCGCCAGGTCGGGGGCCACAGATACGCAGTATTTT. Its protein product is CAARSGATDTQYF.

This clone was detected a few times. The V gene is TRBV7-2, the J gene TRBJ2-1, with no clear D. CDR3 size: 11 residues. CDR1 is SGHTA and CDR2 is FQGNSA in the germline V gene. The germline V and J ends were trimmed by 6 bases and 9 bases, with 9 bases remaining between them. This CDR3 is CASSPFGEQFF. The CDR3 DNA sequence: TGTGCCAGCAGTCCCTTTGGTGAGCAGTTCTTC.

The chain joins TRBV6-6 to TRBJ2-1, with D unresolved. Germline V gene sequence: CDR1 MNHNY, CDR2 SVGAGI (reference sequence). V dropped 0 bases and J dropped 6 bases, with 15 bases sitting between them. The CDR3 has 16 residues. This chain's CDR3 is CASSYSKLTDGNEQFF. For the CDR3, the DNA is TGTGCCAGCAGTTACTCGAAGCTGACCGATGGCAATGAGCAGTTCTTC.

Here the CDR3 DNA reads TGTGCCAGCAGTGGACAATTTCACGAGCAGTACTTC. This encodes CASSGQFHEQYF. The chain links TRBV25-1 to TRBJ2-7; D is uncertain. V lost 4 bases, J lost 5 bases, and 9 bases lay in between. The CDR3 covers 12 residues. Germline assignment: CDR1 MGHDK and CDR2 SYGVNS.

V and J are TRBV15 and TRBJ2-1, with TRBD2 as a possible D gene (6 bases). Germline V gene sequence: CDR1 LNHNV, CDR2 YYDKDF (reference sequence). The CDR3 is made up of 16 amino acids. V was pared by 3 bases and J by 6 bases, with 18 bases between. CDR3 protein: CATSSPTAGPRNEQFF. Written as DNA, the CDR3 is TGTGCCACCAGCAGCCCCACCGCGGGACCCCGCAATGAGCAGTTCTTC.

The V and J genes are TRBV28 and TRBJ1-1; D might be TRBD1 (6 bases). Germline loops: CDR1 MDHEN, CDR2 SYDVKM. Deletions cut 5 bases from V and 4 bases from J, with 8 bases between. The CDR3 spans 12 residues. CDR3 sequence reads: CASSTGTTEAFF. The CDR3 region has the DNA TGTGCCAGCAGTACAGGGACCACTGAAGCTTTCTTT.

V usage is TRBV5-1 and J usage is TRBJ1-4, with D perhaps matching TRBD1 (6 bases). CDR1 and CDR2 (germline): SGHRS, YFSETQ. V lost 4 bases, J lost 7 bases, and 11 bases lay in between. This CDR3 contains 13 residues. The DNA for the CDR3 is TGCGCCAGCAGCCGGGACAACAGTGAAAAACTGTTTTTT. This gives the protein CASSRDNSEKLFF.

This chain joins TRBV7-9 and TRBJ2-1; unclear D gene. There are 15 residues in the CDR3. The ends were cut back, 4 bases at V and 4 bases at J, with 14 bases in the middle. From germline, CDR1 is SEHNR and CDR2 FQNEAQ (reference sequence). The CDR3 protein is CASSSPSMTYNEQFF. DNA of the CDR3: TGTGCCAGCAGCTCTCCAAGCATGACTTACAATGAGCAGTTCTTC.

This chain joins TRBV29-1 and TRBJ2-1; TRBD2 is a possible D gene (5 bases). The germline CDR1 and CDR2 sequences are SQVTM and ANQGSEA. Trimming stripped 0 bases from V and 8 bases from J, with 17 bases between. This CDR3 is built from 15 residues. The CDR3 loop is CSVEDLASNGDEQFF. The CDR3 DNA reads as TGCAGCGTTGAAGATCTGGCTAGCAATGGCGATGAGCAGTTCTTC.

This sequence joins TRBV28 and TRBJ2-7, with D possibly matching TRBD2 (6 bases). V lost 3 bases and J lost 4, with 16 bases in between. CDR1 and CDR2 (germline): MDHEN, SYDVKM. The CDR3 runs to 15 residues. The CDR3 sequence: CASSFGGSGGYEQYF. CDR3 nucleotides: TGTGCCAGCAGTTTTGGGGGTTCAGGAGGGTACGAGCAGTACTTC.

The V call is TRBV2, the J call TRBJ2-7; D possibly corresponds to TRBD2 (6 bases). The V end was cut by 5 bases, the J end by 4 bases, with 18 bases between. Germline V gene sequence: CDR1 SNHLY, CDR2 FYNNEI. The CDR3 totals 15 residues. CDR3 region: CASSPGLSEGYEQYF. The CDR3 nucleotides read TGTGCCAGCAGTCCGGGACTTTCAGAGGGGTACGAGCAGTACTTC.

J is TRBJ1-1 and V is TRBV10-3; D is unresolved. Trimming shortened V by 3 bases and J by 2 bases, and 10 bases separated the two germline ends. This CDR3 region has 14 residues. Germline-derived CDR1 and CDR2 are ENHRY and SYGVKD. This chain's CDR3 is CAISDLAGNTEAFF. CDR3 sequence (DNA): TGTGCCATCAGTGACCTAGCGGGTAACACTGAAGCTTTCTTT.